A single T cell receptor beta chain is shown here with its context. Per the original data handling: Researchers report that nucleated cell counts were estimated from reference gene primer amplification. Some clones are missing from TCRdb's copy, which holds only in-frame ones; the method was immunoSEQ multiplex PCR. D and trimming come from the DNA, and the V and J calls and clone size come from that table. Here the sample spans tens of thousands of clones, around 73% being singletons. The data were taken from a study of blood T cell repertoires in COVID-19. The overall study: Sources were T cells, B-cell-depleted T cells, or PBMCs; the material itself was cDNA or gDNA.

The CDR3 extends over 15 amino acids. Deletions cut 0 bases from V and 2 bases from J, with 12 bases between. Germline V gene sequence: CDR1 SGHRS, CDR2 YFSETQ. The sequence came from a man older than 75 with acute or convalescent COVID-19. This rearrangement joins TRBV5-1 to TRBJ2-7, with D possibly TRBD1 on 6 matching bases. The sample consisted of peripheral blood. The CDR3 sequence: CASSLGQGSTYEQYF. CDR3 coding DNA: TGCGCCAGCAGCTTGGGTCAGGGGTCTACCTACGAGCAGTACTTC.